The rows below give T cell receptor beta chains drawn from one sample of a study of blood T cell repertoires in COVID-19. Clones were read by immunoSEQ multiplex PCR, and TCRdb kept only the in-frame ones, dropping some. The sample yields 140,000 to 150,000 clones, 88% seen once. The sequencing input was peripheral blood. The origin of the receptors is a human donor with COVID-19, enrolled during active disease. The donor label of this sample is uncertain. Both conserved end residues are part of each CDR3. Fields, in order: CDR3 protein, CDR3 DNA, clone size, V gene, J gene, D gene. D genes are given only for firm matches. Size is stated for part of the rows, as once, few or many counts, or as a class when the clone is expanded.

CDR3aa: CATRMVEGSSYNEQFF
CDR3nt: TGTGCCACCAGAATGGTGGAGGGGAGCTCCTACAATGAGCAGTTCTTC
abundance: few
v_gene: TRBV24-1
j_gene: TRBJ2-1
d_gene: .

CDR3aa: CASSRNAGAQETQYF
CDR3nt: TGTGCCAGCAGTAGAAACGCGGGGGCCCAAGAGACCCAGTACTTC
abundance: .
v_gene: TRBV6-5
j_gene: TRBJ2-5
d_gene: .

CDR3aa: CASSAAYNSPLHF
CDR3nt: TGTGCCAGCAGTGCCGCCTATAATTCACCCCTCCACTTT
abundance: .
v_gene: TRBV25-1
j_gene: TRBJ1-6
d_gene: .

CDR3aa: CASNPGGGGYTF
CDR3nt: TGTGCCAGCAACCCCGGGGGAGGGGGCTACACCTTC
abundance: .
v_gene: TRBV12-3/TRBV12-4
j_gene: TRBJ1-2
d_gene: .

CDR3aa: CASSIGDRGYQETQYF
CDR3nt: TGTGCCAGTAGTATTGGGGACAGGGGCTACCAAGAGACCCAGTACTTC
abundance: .
v_gene: TRBV19
j_gene: TRBJ2-5
d_gene: TRBD1

CDR3aa: CAISESFSGGTTDTQYF
CDR3nt: TGTGCCATCAGTGAGTCGTTCAGCGGGGGGACCACAGATACGCAGTATTTT
abundance: .
v_gene: TRBV10-3
j_gene: TRBJ2-3
d_gene: TRBD2

CDR3aa: CASSQEWGGEPYGYTF
CDR3nt: TGCGCCAGCAGCCAAGAATGGGGGGGAGAACCCTATGGCTACACCTTC
abundance: .
v_gene: TRBV4-1
j_gene: TRBJ1-2
d_gene: .

CDR3aa: CASSQEGSLAEPNEQFF
CDR3nt: TGCGCCAGCAGCCAAGAAGGGTCCCTAGCGGAGCCCAATGAGCAGTTCTTC
abundance: .
v_gene: TRBV4-1
j_gene: TRBJ2-1
d_gene: TRBD2

CDR3aa: CASSFPQGWSGNTIYF
CDR3nt: TGTGCCAGCTCATTCCCACAGGGTTGGTCTGGAAACACCATATATTTT
abundance: .
v_gene: TRBV18
j_gene: TRBJ1-3
d_gene: .

CDR3aa: CASSDEARGNSPLHF
CDR3nt: TGCGCCAGCAGCGATGAGGCCAGGGGGAATTCACCCCTCCACTTT
abundance: once
v_gene: TRBV5-1
j_gene: TRBJ1-6
d_gene: TRBD1

CDR3aa: CAWSVPTDYSGNTIYF
CDR3nt: TGTGCCTGGAGTGTCCCGACTGATTACTCTGGAAACACCATATATTTT
abundance: .
v_gene: TRBV30
j_gene: TRBJ1-3
d_gene: .

CDR3aa: CASNNGQAGNTIYF
CDR3nt: TGTGCCAGCAACAACGGACAGGCCGGAAACACCATATATTTT
abundance: .
v_gene: TRBV9
j_gene: TRBJ1-3
d_gene: TRBD1

CDR3aa: CASGYTGSNQPQHF
CDR3nt: TGTGCCAGCGGCTACACAGGGAGCAATCAGCCCCAGCATTTT
abundance: .
v_gene: TRBV4-2
j_gene: TRBJ1-5
d_gene: .

CDR3aa: CASSLDRASNQPQHF
CDR3nt: TGTGCCAGCAGCTTGGACAGGGCTAGCAATCAGCCCCAGCATTTT
abundance: .
v_gene: TRBV5-5
j_gene: TRBJ1-5
d_gene: .

CDR3aa: CASSSLGTVRYEQYF
CDR3nt: TGCGCCAGCAGCTCTCTTGGGACAGTAAGGTACGAGCAGTACTTC
abundance: .
v_gene: TRBV5-1
j_gene: TRBJ2-7
d_gene: TRBD1

CDR3aa: CASSLAGGDEKLFF
CDR3nt: TGCGCCAGCAGCTTGGCGGGGGGAGATGAAAAACTGTTTTTT
abundance: medium-sized
v_gene: TRBV5-1
j_gene: TRBJ1-4
d_gene: .

CDR3aa: CAISGELGVDTEAFF
CDR3nt: TGTGCCATTTCCGGGGAGTTAGGAGTGGACACTGAAGCTTTCTTT
abundance: .
v_gene: TRBV10-3
j_gene: TRBJ1-1
d_gene: .

CDR3aa: CASSSTRRGDTYEQYF
CDR3nt: TGTGCCAGCAGCTCAACCCGCCGTGGGGACACCTACGAGCAGTACTTC
abundance: .
v_gene: TRBV7-9
j_gene: TRBJ2-7
d_gene: .

CDR3aa: CASSVTGTSGSVEQFF
CDR3nt: TGTGCCAGCAGCGTAACCGGGACTAGCGGGAGCGTTGAGCAGTTCTTC
abundance: .
v_gene: TRBV9
j_gene: TRBJ2-1
d_gene: TRBD2

CDR3aa: CAWGQGGALFF
CDR3nt: TGTGCCTGGGGACAAGGGGGAGCCCTGTTTTTT
abundance: .
v_gene: TRBV30
j_gene: TRBJ1-4
d_gene: .

CDR3aa: CASSHRQGWDYGYTF
CDR3nt: TGCGCCAGCAGCCATAGGCAGGGGTGGGACTATGGCTACACCTTC
abundance: .
v_gene: TRBV4-1
j_gene: TRBJ1-2
d_gene: .

CDR3aa: CASSVGLAGPSAAYEQYF
CDR3nt: TGTGCCAGCAGCGTAGGACTAGCGGGCCCATCCGCAGCCTACGAGCAGTACTTC
abundance: .
v_gene: TRBV9
j_gene: TRBJ2-7
d_gene: TRBD2

CDR3aa: CASSLGTGDGYGYTF
CDR3nt: TGTGCCAGCAGTTTAGGGACAGGGGACGGCTATGGCTACACCTTC
abundance: .
v_gene: TRBV28
j_gene: TRBJ1-2
d_gene: TRBD1

CDR3aa: CASRGGLGTNEKLFF
CDR3nt: TGTGCCAGCAGGGGGGGGCTGGGGACTAATGAAAAACTGTTTTTT
abundance: .
v_gene: TRBV2
j_gene: TRBJ1-4
d_gene: .

CDR3aa: CASSGTGNNQPQHF
CDR3nt: TGTGCCAGCTCGGGGACAGGGAATAATCAGCCCCAGCATTTT
abundance: .
v_gene: TRBV18
j_gene: TRBJ1-5
d_gene: TRBD1

CDR3aa: CASRTGYNEQFF
CDR3nt: TGTGCCAGCAGAACAGGTTACAATGAGCAGTTCTTC
abundance: .
v_gene: TRBV6-5
j_gene: TRBJ2-1
d_gene: .

CDR3aa: CASSLTEDQPQHF
CDR3nt: TGTGCCAGCAGCCTGACAGAGGACCAGCCCCAGCATTTT
abundance: .
v_gene: TRBV3-1/TRBV3-2
j_gene: TRBJ1-5
d_gene: .

CDR3aa: CASSWGVSDNSGSPQYF
CDR3nt: TGTGCCAGCAGTTGGGGGGTTTCCGACAACTCGGGGAGTCCGCAGTATTTT
abundance: .
v_gene: TRBV27
j_gene: TRBJ2-3
d_gene: .

CDR3aa: CASSLTGGNLYGYTF
CDR3nt: TGTGCCAGCAGCCTAACAGGGGGCAACCTCTATGGCTACACCTTC
abundance: .
v_gene: TRBV3-1/TRBV3-2
j_gene: TRBJ1-2
d_gene: TRBD1

CDR3aa: CATSAGGISHEQYF
CDR3nt: TGTGCCACCAGTGCCGGCGGGATCTCCCACGAGCAGTACTTC
abundance: .
v_gene: TRBV24-1
j_gene: TRBJ2-7
d_gene: .

CDR3aa: CASSEAISEQYF
CDR3nt: TGTGCCAGCAGTGAAGCTATCTCCGAGCAGTACTTC
abundance: .
v_gene: TRBV6-1
j_gene: TRBJ2-7
d_gene: .

CDR3aa: CSAQWGGNTEAFF
CDR3nt: TGCAGCGCCCAGTGGGGGGGTAACACTGAAGCTTTCTTT
abundance: .
v_gene: TRBV29-1
j_gene: TRBJ1-1
d_gene: .